A single sample gave rise to the 19 T cell receptor beta chains below, sequenced in a study of regulatory T cells in long-lasting Graves disease (dated by TCRdb to the early 2020s). The method behind the library was multiplex PCR. Sequencing was performed on an Illumina HiSeq 4000. To build TCR beta libraries, CDR3 regions were amplified by Arm-PCR using iRepertoire HTBI primers. The raw public data were reprocessed by TCRdb itself: fastp quality trimming at Q25, MiXCR clonotype calling, in-frame beta chains only. Rows are unified per CDR3 protein, each entry keeping the most common DNA and genes. This sample holds some 340,000 distinct CDR3 sequences; 10% to 15% were observed only once. Jointly, the top ten make up under 20% of the sample. The meaning of the sample's time point label: newly diagnosed GD, antithyroid drugs for less than 3 months. For both TCR sequencing and RNA sequencing, RNA was extracted from PBMCs in TRIzol.

In addition, the sample was reused for a study of T cells in Graves' hyperthyroidism and ophthalmopathy.

Sample: peripheral blood mononuclear cells (PBMCs), taken at new diagnosis, from a patient treated with antithyroid drugs. All receptors come from a woman aged 18-30 years with Graves disease. Donor details come from another sample of the same person, matched by shared clones.

This clonotype was detected ten times or more. V is TRBV9 and J is TRBJ1-2, with 8 nucleotides matching TRBD1. The junction had 9 bases not matched to a gene; V was cut back by 4 bases and J by 4 bases. Germline V gene data show CDR1 as SGDLS and CDR2 as YYNGEE. The CDR3 is 15 amino acids. CDR3 loop: CASSPQDRALYGYTF. CDR3 coding DNA: TGTGCCAGCAGCCCCCAGGACAGGGCTCTCTATGGCTACACCTTC.

The V call is TRBV14, the J call TRBJ1-1; D not certain. The CDR3 is 18 residues long. Germline V gene data show CDR1 as SGHDN and CDR2 as FVKESK. Trimming removed 0 bases from V and 2 bases from J, with 19 bases in between. The CDR3 spells CASSQDTLWILGNTEAFF. CDR3 nucleotide sequence: TGTGCCAGCAGCCAAGATACGCTATGGATTCTGGGAAACACTGAAGCTTTCTTT.

The chain joins TRBV2 to TRBJ2-2; D remains ambiguous. Per germline, CDR1 SNHLY and CDR2 FYNNEI. CDR3 length: 15 amino acids. Trimming pared 5 bases from V and 0 bases from J, leaving 10 bases between. The CDR3 bases are TGTGCCAGCAGTCCCTGGGGTGCGAACACCGGGGAGCTGTTTTTT. Amino acids: CASSPWGANTGELFF.

As regards this clonotype: Since the CDR3 does not end with the conserved phenylalanine or tryptophan, this likely comes from a read error. The chain employs TRBV11-2 and TRBJ2-1; D is perhaps TRBD1 (6 bases). Germline V gives CDR1 SGHAT, CDR2 FQNNGV. The V gene lost 6 bases and the J gene lost 0 bases, with 15 bases spanning the gap. This CDR3 has 16 amino acids. CDR3 bases: TGTGCCAGCAGGACAGGCGTAACCAGCTCCTACAATGAGCAGTTCCTC. Its protein is CASRTGVTSSYNEQFL.

Ten or more counts support this clonotype. The V gene is TRBV7-3, the J gene TRBJ2-1, with TRBD2 matching 10 bases. Germline values: CDR1 SGHTA, CDR2 FQGTGA. The CDR3 runs to 18 residues. After removal of 5 bases from V and 4 bases from J, the junction contained 14 bases not matched to a gene. The CDR3 region is CASSVGYLAGEGYNEQFF. CDR3 nucleotides: TGTGCCAGCAGCGTAGGGTATCTAGCGGGAGAGGGGTACAATGAGCAGTTCTTC. The whole variable domain, remainder taken from reference TRBV7-3 and TRBJ2-1, is GAGVSQTPSNKVTEKGKYVELRCDPISGHTALYWYRQSLGQGPEFLIYFQGTGAADDSGLPNDRFFAVRPEGSVSTLKIQRTERGDSAVYLCASSVGYLAGEGYNEQFFGPGTRLTVL.

The V gene is TRBV19, the J gene TRBJ2-1; 10 positions agree with TRBD2. Germline loops: CDR1 LNHDA, CDR2 SQIVND (reference sequence). CDR3 size: 14 residues. V lost 5 bases and J lost 7; bases outside the gene matches: 5. The CDR3, as DNA: TGTGCCAGTAGTTTGGCTAGCGGGAGTAATGAGCAGTTCTTC. This encodes CASSLASGSNEQFF.

This clonotype showed up just a few times. This chain uses TRBV7-8 with TRBJ1-5, with D hard to call. V was shortened by 0 bases and J by 7 bases, with 7 bases between the two germline ends. This CDR3 has 13 amino acids. Per germline, CDR1 SGHVS and CDR2 FQNEAQ. The DNA for the CDR3 is TGTGCCAGCAGCTTAGCTGTATCCCAGCCCCAGCATTTT. It translates to CASSLAVSQPQHF.

This clonotype was recorded many times. The genes are TRBV14 and TRBJ2-1; D gene ambiguous. Looked up from germline, CDR1 is SGHDN and CDR2 is FVKESK. This CDR3 comprises 16 residues. V was cut by 0 bases and J by 4 bases, with 13 bases left in between. CDR3 bases: TGTGCCAGCAGCCAAGAATGGGGTGTGTGGTACAATGAGCAGTTCTTC. This gives the protein CASSQEWGVWYNEQFF.

This clonotype came up a few times. The rearrangement uses TRBV6-5 and TRBJ2-3, with TRBD2 identical over 11 bases. V lost 0 bases, J lost 3 bases, and 11 bases stayed unmatched. CDR1 is MNHEY and CDR2 is SVGAGI in the germline V gene. The CDR3 is 19 residues long. Written as DNA, the CDR3 is TGTGCCAGCAGTTACTCTTCAACTAGCGGGAGTGACTCTACAGATACGCAGTATTTT. Encoded protein: CASSYSSTSGSDSTDTQYF.

This clonotype was observed at least ten times. The gene calls are TRBV12-3 or TRBV12-4 and TRBJ1-1; D ambiguous. This CDR3 has 17 residues. V was pared by 2 bases and J by 1 base, with 17 bases between. Here the CDR3 reads CASSLIVAGDKNTEAFF. CDR3 in DNA: TGTGCCAGCAGTTTAATTGTAGCAGGTGATAAGAACACTGAAGCTTTCTTT.

This clonotype has a count of ten or more. The CDR3 DNA follows: TGCGCCAGCAGCCAAGATCAGGCCGTATACGAGCAGTACTTC. Its translation: CASSQDQAVYEQYF. This sequence joins TRBV4-1 and TRBJ2-7, with no clear D. CDR3 length: 14 amino acids. Germline V gives CDR1 MGHRA, CDR2 YSYEKL. The ends were cut back, 0 bases at V and 4 bases at J, with 10 bases in the middle.

This clonotype was seen many times. The chain carries TRBV28 and TRBJ2-2; a weak D match, TRBD2 (6 bases). Germline CDR1 is MDHEN and CDR2 is SYDVKM. CDR3 length equals 12 residues. Trimming removed 7 bases at V and 5 bases at J, with 8 bases between. CDR3 sequence (DNA): TGTGCCAGCATTGGGGGGACCGGGGAGCTGTTTTTT. Protein: CASIGGTGELFF.

This clonotype showed up many times. V and J are TRBV11-2 and TRBJ1-4; 10 bases align to TRBD1. CDR3 length equals 16 residues. Losses at the gene ends were 4 bases for V and 6 bases for J; bases not matched to a gene: 8. Per germline, CDR1 SGHAT and CDR2 FQNNGV. The CDR3: CASSSRQGAGDEKLFF. As DNA, the CDR3 is TGTGCCAGCAGCTCCCGACAGGGGGCAGGGGATGAAAAACTGTTTTTT.

This clonotype was picked up a small number of times. The V gene is TRBV2, the J gene TRBJ2-2, with TRBD1 matching 9 bases. The CDR3 runs to 16 residues. The germline V gene encodes CDR1 SNHLY and CDR2 FYNNEI. J lost 4 bases, V lost 7 bases, and 10 bases had no gene match. In DNA, the CDR3 is TGTGCCAGCATCCCCTGGGACAGGGAGGTCACCGGGGAGCTGTTTTTT. Protein: CASIPWDREVTGELFF.

This clonotype was counted at least ten times. The chain's CDR3 is CSADENEKLFF. In DNA, the CDR3 is TGCAGTGCCGACGAAAATGAAAAACTGTTTTTT. This chain uses TRBV20-1 with TRBJ1-4, with D hard to call. This CDR3 contains 11 residues. Germline assignment: CDR1 DFQATT and CDR2 SNEGSKA (reference sequence). The V end was cut by 6 bases, the J end by 5 bases, with 7 bases between.

This clonotype was observed at least ten times. CDR3 coding DNA: TGCAGTGCTAGATTTACAGATACGCAGTATTTT. This codes for CSARFTDTQYF. The chain carries TRBV20-1 and TRBJ2-3; no clear D. Germline lookup yields CDR1 DFQATT and CDR2 SNEGSKA (reference sequence). This CDR3 region has 11 residues. V lost 2 bases and J lost 3, with 3 bases in between.

This chain links TRBV30 with TRBJ2-2; D call uncertain. Germline V gives CDR1 GTSNPN, CDR2 SVGIG (reference sequence). This CDR3 has 15 amino acids. Trimming stripped 3 bases from V and 3 bases from J, with 14 bases between. DNA of the CDR3: TGTGCCTGGAGAGAAGATTTCCGGGACACCGGGGAGCTGTTTTTT. Translating gives CAWREDFRDTGELFF.

The chain couples TRBV19 to TRBJ1-2; 9 bases are shared with TRBD1. CDR3 length: 15 amino acids. In germline, CDR1 is LNHDA, CDR2 SQIVND (reference sequence). V was clipped by 3 bases and J by 3 bases; unmatched bases: 5. This CDR3 is CASSIGGQGHYGYTF. The CDR3 nucleotides read TGTGCCAGTAGTATCGGGGGACAGGGCCACTATGGCTACACCTTC. Drawing the rest from reference TRBV19 and TRBJ1-2, the complete variable domain is DGGITQSPKYLFRKEGQNVTLSCEQNLNHDAMYWYRQDPGQGLRLIYYSQIVNDFQKGDIAEGYSVSREKKESFPLTVTSAQKNPTAFYLCASSIGGQGHYGYTFGSGTRLTVV.

This clonotype was observed many times. The rearrangement joins TRBV28 to TRBJ2-7, with 14 positions matching TRBD2. This CDR3 has 14 residues. J gave up 3 bases and V 6 bases, and 1 base lay outside the gene matches. Germline lookup yields CDR1 MDHEN and CDR2 SYDVKM. The CDR3 loop reads CASRGLAGGYEQYF. In nucleotides, the CDR3 is TGTGCCAGCAGAGGACTAGCGGGAGGCTACGAGCAGTACTTC.